This T cell receptor (beta chain) was profiled in a study of T-cell memory formation after mild COVID-19. Study results and limitations: Contracting clones from day 15 to 85 showed balanced CD4/CD8; later expanders favored CD4+. In second-wave clones peaking day 37, SARS-CoV-2 specificity remained unconfirmed. Some responding clones appeared in pre-infection memory, suggesting cross-reactive memory joined.

With constant-segment primers, 5'RACE yielded cDNA libraries of TCR alpha and TCR beta that carried sample barcodes and UMIs. TCRdb reanalysed the 5' RACE reads using MiXCR and keeps one entry per CDR3 protein. The profile covers fewer than 550,000 distinct CDR3 sequences, with around 19% appearing a single time and roughly 8% taken by the ten largest. The table lists this clonotype with a few counts. Its antigen is undetermined. Looked up from germline, CDR1 is SQVTM and CDR2 is ANQGSEA. CDR3 length: 14 residues. The V gene end was trimmed by 6 bases and the J gene end by 6 bases; junction bases not matched to a gene: 10.

Material: PBMCs or a T cell subset sorted from them (not recorded which). This chain joins TRBV29-1 and TRBJ1-2, with 10 nucleotides matching TRBD1. This receptor was obtained from an adult woman who had mild COVID-19 (a few samples of this study predate the infection). Cell type and time point are not known. The CDR3 sequence is CSVDSGTGDDGYTF. CDR3 nucleotides: TGCAGCGTCGATTCCGGGACAGGGGATGATGGCTACACCTTC.